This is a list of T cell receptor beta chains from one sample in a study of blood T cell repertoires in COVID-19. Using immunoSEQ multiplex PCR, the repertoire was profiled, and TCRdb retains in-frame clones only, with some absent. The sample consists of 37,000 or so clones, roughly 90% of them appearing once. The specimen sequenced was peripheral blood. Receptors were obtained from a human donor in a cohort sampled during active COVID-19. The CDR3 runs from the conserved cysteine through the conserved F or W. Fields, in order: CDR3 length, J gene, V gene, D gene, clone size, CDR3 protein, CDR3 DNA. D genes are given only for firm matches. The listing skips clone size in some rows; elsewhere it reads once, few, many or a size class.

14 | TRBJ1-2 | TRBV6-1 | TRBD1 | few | CASSEFGQGYGYTF | TGTGCCAGCAGTGAATTCGGACAGGGCTATGGCTACACCTTC
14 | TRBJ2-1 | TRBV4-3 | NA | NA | CASSLEGGGNEQFF | TGCGCCAGCAGCCTGGAGGGAGGGGGAAATGAGCAGTTCTTC
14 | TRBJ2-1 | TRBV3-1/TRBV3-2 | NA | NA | CASSQSPGLNEQFF | TGTGCCAGCAGCCAATCCCCCGGACTCAATGAGCAGTTCTTC
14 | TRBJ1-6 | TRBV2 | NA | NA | CASSLAGDRSPLHF | TGTGCCAGCAGTTTGGCAGGGGATCGGTCACCCCTCCACTTT
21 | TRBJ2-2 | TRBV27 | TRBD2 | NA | CASSLWRRGTTLGGKAGELFF | TGTGCCAGCAGTTTATGGAGAAGAGGGACTACCCTGGGAGGAAAGGCCGGGGAGCTGTTTTTT
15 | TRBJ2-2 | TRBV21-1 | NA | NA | CASSPPTAGTGELFF | TGTGCCAGCAGCCCCCCAACGGCGGGCACCGGGGAGCTGTTTTTT
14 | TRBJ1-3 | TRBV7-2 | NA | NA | CASSLDRVGNTIYF | TGTGCCAGCAGCTTAGACAGAGTAGGAAACACCATATATTTT
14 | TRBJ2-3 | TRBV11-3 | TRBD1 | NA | CASSSHRGTDTQYF | TGTGCCAGCAGCTCCCACAGGGGGACAGATACGCAGTATTTT
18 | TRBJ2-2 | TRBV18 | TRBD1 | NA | CASSRAGQGAKGTGELFF | TGTGCCAGCTCCCGCGCGGGACAGGGGGCGAAGGGCACCGGGGAGCTGTTTTTT
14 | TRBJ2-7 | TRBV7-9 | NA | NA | CASSSGDIFYEQYF | TGTGCCAGCAGCTCCGGGGACATTTTCTACGAGCAGTACTTC
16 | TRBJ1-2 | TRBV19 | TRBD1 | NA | CASRGAGTARAYGYTF | TGTGCCAGTAGGGGTGCCGGGACAGCCAGGGCGTATGGCTACACCTTC
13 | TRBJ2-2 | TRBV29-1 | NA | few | CSVEAFNTGELFF | TGCAGCGTTGAAGCCTTCAACACCGGGGAGCTGTTTTTT
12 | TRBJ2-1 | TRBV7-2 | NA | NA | CASSLELGEQFF | TGTGCCAGCAGCCTAGAGCTCGGTGAGCAGTTCTTC
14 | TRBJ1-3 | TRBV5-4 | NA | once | CASSLQGAGNTIYF | TGTGCCAGCAGCTTACAGGGCGCGGGAAACACCATATATTTT
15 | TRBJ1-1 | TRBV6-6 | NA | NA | CASSSPTGFSAEAFF | TGTGCCAGCAGTTCCCCGACCGGGTTCAGCGCTGAAGCTTTCTTT
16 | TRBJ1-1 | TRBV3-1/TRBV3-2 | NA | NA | CASSQGPGLGNTEAFF | TGTGCCAGCAGCCAAGGCCCGGGACTAGGGAACACTGAAGCTTTCTTT
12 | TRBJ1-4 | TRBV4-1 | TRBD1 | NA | CASSQTGAELFF | TGCGCCAGCAGCCAAACAGGGGCGGAACTGTTTTTT